Relative to its sample, the clone carrying this TCR beta chain is medium-sized. Its antigen is unknown. Whole blood was used without fractionation, so all unsorted peripheral T cells were included. About 500 ng RNA was reverse transcribed with alpha and beta constant-region primers. Each of the alpha and beta chains got its own library through chain-specific third strand synthesis with indices. Ligation attached cDNA to a 5' RACE adapter that carried a random hexamer and SP2 site. An approximately 23-cycle PCR with P5s and P7 primers followed a short adapter-adding first PCR. TCRdb independently ran MiXCR on the 5' RACE reads; one entry per CDR3 protein. The repertoire holds about 10,000 distinct CDR3 sequences, with over 7.5% as singletons. The V gene lost 7 bases and the J gene lost 0 bases, with 11 bases spanning the gap. Germline assignment: CDR1 SGHTA and CDR2 FQGNSA. CDR3 length equals 14 residues.

This record belongs to a study of HIV-infected patients and healthy controls. Study outcomes and limitations: No HLA typing of donors was done in this study.

This receptor was identified in an adult in good health. V usage is TRBV7-2 and J usage is TRBJ2-3; D is perhaps TRBD1 (6 bases). Sequencing input: blood. The CDR3 spells CASKWGPSTDTQYF. Written as DNA, the CDR3 is TGTGCCAGCAAGTGGGGGCCAAGCACAGATACGCAGTATTTT.